This TCR beta chain was sequenced during a study of blood T cell repertoires in COVID-19. Looking at the study overall: PBMCs, B-cell-depleted T cells, or T cells provided the cDNA or gDNA that made up the material.

Germline-derived CDR1 and CDR2 are SEHNR and FQNEAQ (reference sequence). The CDR3 totals 12 residues. V lost 6 bases and J 5 bases, leaving 11 bases between the germline ends. Ages ranged from about 18 to 90 years, with residence in more than 20 US areas. Recovered participants had two consecutive negative NP/OP PCR tests, healthcare professional clearance, or symptom resolution. Original methodology: Reference gene primer amplification yielded estimated nucleated cell counts. Clones were sequenced by immunoSEQ multiplex PCR, and TCRdb holds only the in-frame ones, with some missing. The DNA was the basis for D and trimming; V, J and clone size are from that table. The sample lists approximately 440,000 clones, 75% to 90% occurring once.

The chain couples TRBV7-9 to TRBJ2-7; perhaps TRBD1 as D (6 bases). This receptor was identified in a woman in her late teens or twenties who had recovered from COVID-19. Sequenced input: PBMCs or T cells enriched from blood (not recorded which). The CDR3 region has the DNA TGTGCCAGCAGTCTGGACAGAAACGAGCAGTACTTC. Translation gives CASSLDRNEQYF.